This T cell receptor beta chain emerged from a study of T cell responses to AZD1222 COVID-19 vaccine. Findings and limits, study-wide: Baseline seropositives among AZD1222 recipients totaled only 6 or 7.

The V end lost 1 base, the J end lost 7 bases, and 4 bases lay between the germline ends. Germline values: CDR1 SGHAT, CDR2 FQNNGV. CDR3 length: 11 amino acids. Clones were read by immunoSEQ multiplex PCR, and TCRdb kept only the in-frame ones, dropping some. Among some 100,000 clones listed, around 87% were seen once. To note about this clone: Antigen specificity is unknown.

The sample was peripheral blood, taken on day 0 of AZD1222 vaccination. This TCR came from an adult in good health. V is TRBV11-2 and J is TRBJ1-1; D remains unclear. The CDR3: CASSLGGEAFF. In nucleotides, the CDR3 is TGTGCCAGCAGCTTAGGGGGTGAAGCTTTCTTT.